This T cell receptor (beta chain) was captured in a study of human T cells and chemical hapten exposure. Study at large: Sensitization used 2% DPC on around 2 cm by around 2 cm upper inner arm skin. TCR yield per sample varied, mainly due to pooled library volumes.

Authors' methods: Sample-level TCR yields exhibited a median of roughly 96,000, with a range of roughly 20,000 to 750,000. TCRdb re-derived calls from the RACE reads in MiXCR, one entry per CDR3 protein. V and J calls and clone size were set by TCRdb, not the authors. Among fewer than 200,000 distinct CDR3 sequences listed, 28% were seen once. Study findings and constraints: Expanded TCRs made up significantly more big CDR3 similarity clusters than controls did.

There are 15 residues in the CDR3. Germline V gene data show CDR1 as MNHEY and CDR2 as SVGEGT. The ends were cut back, 0 bases at V and 2 bases at J, with 5 bases in the middle. Described time point: patch test 3, about 24 weeks after DPC sensitization. Noted treatment: therapeutic diphenylcyclopropenone sensitization with weekly scalp DPC. Remarks on this clonotype: Its antigen is currently unknown.

The chain couples TRBV6-2 or TRBV6-3 to TRBJ2-6, with D possibly called TRBD1 or TRBD2 (5 bases each). The sample in question was whole blood, obtained in connection with sensitization to the hapten diphenylcyclopropenone (DPC). The receptor was isolated from a woman between 18 and 30 years old with alopecia areata. Some clones in this sample may be carry-over from other donors' samples. In DNA form, the CDR3 reads TGTGCCAGCAGTTACTCGGGGGCTGGGGCCAACGTCCTGACTTTC. Translating gives CASSYSGAGANVLTF.